The present entry profiles one T cell receptor beta chain with its context. Germline lookup yields CDR1 MDHEN and CDR2 SYDVKM. Trimming at V came to 8 bases and at J to 3 bases, leaving 12 bases not matched to a gene. CDR3 length: 16 amino acids. The sample originates from a study of blood T cell repertoires in COVID-19. Study-wide context: Donors in the United States, Italy and Spain gave samples during acute or convalescent COVID-19. Nucleic acid was either cDNA or gDNA, and it came from T cells, B-cell-depleted T cells, or PBMCs.

Original handling: Scientists estimated how many nucleated cells there were by amplifying reference gene primers. Profiled with immunoSEQ multiplex PCR; TCRdb holds only in-frame clones, not every one. V, J and clone size are taken as reported in that table, and D and trimming were inferred from the DNA itself. The table includes 70,000 to 90,000 clones, approximately 85% detected once. The source is a man in his forties or fifties with acute or convalescent COVID-19. The gene calls are TRBV28 and TRBJ1-3; the match to TRBD1 covers 8 bases. Sequenced material: peripheral blood. CDR3 in DNA: TGTGCCAGCTCCGACGGACAGGGAGAGGGTGGAAACACCATATATTTT. This sequence encodes CASSDGQGEGGNTIYF.